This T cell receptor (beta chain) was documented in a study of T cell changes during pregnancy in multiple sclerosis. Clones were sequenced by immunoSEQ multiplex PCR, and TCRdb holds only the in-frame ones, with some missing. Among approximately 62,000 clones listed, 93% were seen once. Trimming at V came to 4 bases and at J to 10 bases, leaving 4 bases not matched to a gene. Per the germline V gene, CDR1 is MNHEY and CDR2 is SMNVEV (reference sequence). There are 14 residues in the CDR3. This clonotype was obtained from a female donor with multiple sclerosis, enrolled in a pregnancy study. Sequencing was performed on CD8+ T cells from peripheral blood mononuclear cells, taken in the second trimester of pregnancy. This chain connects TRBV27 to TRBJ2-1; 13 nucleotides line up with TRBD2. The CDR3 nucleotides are TGTGCCAGCAGTTGGACTAGCGGGGGAACGGAGCAGTTCTTC. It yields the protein CASSWTSGGTEQFF.